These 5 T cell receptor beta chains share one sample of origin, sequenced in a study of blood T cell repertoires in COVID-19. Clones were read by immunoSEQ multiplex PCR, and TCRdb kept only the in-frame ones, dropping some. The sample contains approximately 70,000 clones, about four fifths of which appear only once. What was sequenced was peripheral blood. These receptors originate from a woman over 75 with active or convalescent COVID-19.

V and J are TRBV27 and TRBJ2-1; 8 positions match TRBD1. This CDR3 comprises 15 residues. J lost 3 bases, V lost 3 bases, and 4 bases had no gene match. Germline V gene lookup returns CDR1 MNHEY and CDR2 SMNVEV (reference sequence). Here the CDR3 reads CASSFRGTGYNEQFF. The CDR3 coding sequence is TGTGCCAGCAGTTTCCGGGGGACAGGCTACAATGAGCAGTTCTTC.

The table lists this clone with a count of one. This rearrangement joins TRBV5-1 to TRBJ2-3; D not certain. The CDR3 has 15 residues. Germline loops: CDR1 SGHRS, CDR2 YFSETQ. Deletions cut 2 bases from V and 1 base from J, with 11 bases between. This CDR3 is CASSFERSRTDTQYF. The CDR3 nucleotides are TGCGCCAGCAGCTTTGAGAGGTCTCGCACAGATACGCAGTATTTT.

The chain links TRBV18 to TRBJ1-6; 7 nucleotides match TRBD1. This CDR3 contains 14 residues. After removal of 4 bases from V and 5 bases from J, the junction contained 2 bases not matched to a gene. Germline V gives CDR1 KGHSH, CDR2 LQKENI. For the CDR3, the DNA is TGTGCCAGCTCACAAGACAGGGATAATTCACCCCTCCACTTT. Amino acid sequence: CASSQDRDNSPLHF.

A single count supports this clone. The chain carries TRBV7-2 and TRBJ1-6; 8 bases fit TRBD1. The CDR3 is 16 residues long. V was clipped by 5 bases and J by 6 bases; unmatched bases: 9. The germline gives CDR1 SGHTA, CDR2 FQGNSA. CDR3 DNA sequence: TGTGCCAGCAGCCCCGTGGACAGGGTGAGTAATTCACCCCTCCACTTT. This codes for CASSPVDRVSNSPLHF.

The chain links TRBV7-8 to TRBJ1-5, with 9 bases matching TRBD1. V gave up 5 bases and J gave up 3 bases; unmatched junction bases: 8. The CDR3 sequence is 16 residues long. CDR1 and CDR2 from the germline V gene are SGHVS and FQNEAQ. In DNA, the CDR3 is TGTGCCAGCAGCACAGAGGGACAGGGATTCAATCAGCCCCAGCATTTT. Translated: CASSTEGQGFNQPQHF.